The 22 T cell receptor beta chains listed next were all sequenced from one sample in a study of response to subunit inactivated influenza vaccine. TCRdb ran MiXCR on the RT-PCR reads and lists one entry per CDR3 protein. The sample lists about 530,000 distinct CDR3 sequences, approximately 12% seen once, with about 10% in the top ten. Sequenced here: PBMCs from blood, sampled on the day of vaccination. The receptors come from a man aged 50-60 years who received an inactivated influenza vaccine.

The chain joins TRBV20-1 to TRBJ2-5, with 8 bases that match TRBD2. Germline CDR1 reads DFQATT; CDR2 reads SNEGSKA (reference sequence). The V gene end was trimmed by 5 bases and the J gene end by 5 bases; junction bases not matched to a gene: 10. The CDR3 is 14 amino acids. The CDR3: CSAPPGGAPETQYF. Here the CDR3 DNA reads TGCAGTGCTCCCCCGGGGGGGGCGCCTGAGACCCAGTACTTC.

The CDR3 DNA reads as TGTGCCAGCAGCCAAGATACTGGGGGCGCCTATAATTCACCCCTCCACTTT. This translates into CASSQDTGGAYNSPLHF. V gene TRBV14 combines with J gene TRBJ1-6, with D perhaps TRBD1 (6 bases). CDR3 size: 17 residues. The germline V and J ends were trimmed by 0 bases and 2 bases, with 11 bases remaining between them. CDR1 is SGHDN, CDR2 FVKESK, per germline. The full variable domain, its missing parts supplied by reference TRBV14 and TRBJ1-6, is EAGVTQFPSHSVIEKGQTVTLRCDPISGHDNLYWYRRVMGKEIKFLLHFVKESKQDESGMPNNRFLAERTGGTYSTLKVQPAELEDSGVYFCASSQDTGGAYNSPLHFGNGTRLTVT.

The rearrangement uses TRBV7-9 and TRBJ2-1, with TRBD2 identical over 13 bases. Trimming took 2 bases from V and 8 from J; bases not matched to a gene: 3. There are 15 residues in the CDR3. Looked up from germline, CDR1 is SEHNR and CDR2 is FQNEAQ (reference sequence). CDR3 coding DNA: TGTGCCAGCAGCTTAACTAGCGGGAGGGTGTATGAGCAGTTCTTC. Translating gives CASSLTSGRVYEQFF.

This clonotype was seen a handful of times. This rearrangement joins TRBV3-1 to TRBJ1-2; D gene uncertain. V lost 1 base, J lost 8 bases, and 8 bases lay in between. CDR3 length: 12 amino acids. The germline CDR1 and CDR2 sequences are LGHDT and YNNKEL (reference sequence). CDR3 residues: CASSQGRGGYTF. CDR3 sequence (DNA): TGTGCCAGCAGCCAAGGTCGAGGGGGCTACACCTTC.

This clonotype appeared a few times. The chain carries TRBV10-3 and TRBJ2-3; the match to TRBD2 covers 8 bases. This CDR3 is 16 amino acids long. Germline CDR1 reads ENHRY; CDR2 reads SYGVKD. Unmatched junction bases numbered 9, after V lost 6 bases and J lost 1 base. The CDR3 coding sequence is TGTGCCATCAGCTTCCGGGGGGGCCTGGGCACAGATACGCAGTATTTT. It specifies CAISFRGGLGTDTQYF.

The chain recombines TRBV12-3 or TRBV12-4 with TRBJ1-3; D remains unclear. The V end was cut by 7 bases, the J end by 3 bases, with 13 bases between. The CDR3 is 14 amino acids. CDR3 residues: CASKPAGYGNTIYF. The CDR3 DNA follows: TGTGCCAGCAAACCGGCTGGGTATGGAAACACCATATATTTT.

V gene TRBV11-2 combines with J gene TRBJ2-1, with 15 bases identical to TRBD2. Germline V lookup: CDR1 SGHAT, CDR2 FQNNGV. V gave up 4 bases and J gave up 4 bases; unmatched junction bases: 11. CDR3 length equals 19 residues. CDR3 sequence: CASSSPGLAGGDGYNEQFF. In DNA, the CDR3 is TGTGCCAGCAGCTCGCCGGGACTAGCGGGAGGTGATGGGTACAATGAGCAGTTCTTC.

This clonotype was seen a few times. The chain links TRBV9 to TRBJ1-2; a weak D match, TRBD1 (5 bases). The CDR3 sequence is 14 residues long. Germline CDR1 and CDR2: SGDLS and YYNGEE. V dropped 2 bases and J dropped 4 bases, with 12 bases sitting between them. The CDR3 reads CASSVQGRVYGYTF. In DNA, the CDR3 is TGTGCCAGCAGCGTTCAGGGCCGGGTCTATGGCTACACCTTC.

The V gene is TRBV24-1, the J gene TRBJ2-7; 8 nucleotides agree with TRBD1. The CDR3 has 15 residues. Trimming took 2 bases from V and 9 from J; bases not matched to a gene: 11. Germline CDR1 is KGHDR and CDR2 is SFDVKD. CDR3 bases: TGTGCCACCAGTGATTCGGGACAGGTGACGGCCCGGCAGTACTTC. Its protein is CATSDSGQVTARQYF.

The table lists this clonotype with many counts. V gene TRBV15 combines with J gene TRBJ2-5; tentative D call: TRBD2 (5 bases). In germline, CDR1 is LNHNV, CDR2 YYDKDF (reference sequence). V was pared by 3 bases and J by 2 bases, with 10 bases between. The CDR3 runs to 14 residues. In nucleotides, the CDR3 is TGTGCCACCAGCAGTACCGGGGATCAAGAGACCCAGTACTTC. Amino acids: CATSSTGDQETQYF.

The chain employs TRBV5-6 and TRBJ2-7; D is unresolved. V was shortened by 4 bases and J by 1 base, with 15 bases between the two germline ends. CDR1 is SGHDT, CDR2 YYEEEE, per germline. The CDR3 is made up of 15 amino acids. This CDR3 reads CASSITPLPSYEQYF. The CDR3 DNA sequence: TGTGCCAGCAGCATAACTCCCTTACCTTCCTACGAGCAGTACTTC.

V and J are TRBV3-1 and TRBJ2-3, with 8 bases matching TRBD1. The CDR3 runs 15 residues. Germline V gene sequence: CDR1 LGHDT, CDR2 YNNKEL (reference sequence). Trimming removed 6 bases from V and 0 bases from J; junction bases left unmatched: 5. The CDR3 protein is CASRDRGRSTDTQYF. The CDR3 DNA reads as TGTGCCAGCAGAGACAGGGGAAGGAGCACAGATACGCAGTATTTT.

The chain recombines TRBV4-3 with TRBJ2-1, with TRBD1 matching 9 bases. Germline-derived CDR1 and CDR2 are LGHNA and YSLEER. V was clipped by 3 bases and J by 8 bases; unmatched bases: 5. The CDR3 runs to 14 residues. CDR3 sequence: CASSQGQGPYEQFF. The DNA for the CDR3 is TGCGCCAGCAGCCAGGGACAGGGACCCTATGAGCAGTTCTTC.

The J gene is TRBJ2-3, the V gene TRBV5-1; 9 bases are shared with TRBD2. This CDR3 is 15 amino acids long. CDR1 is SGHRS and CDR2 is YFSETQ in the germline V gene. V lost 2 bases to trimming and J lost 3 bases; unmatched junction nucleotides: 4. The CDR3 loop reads CASSFSGSVTDTQYF. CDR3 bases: TGCGCCAGCAGCTTTAGCGGGAGTGTGACAGATACGCAGTATTTT.

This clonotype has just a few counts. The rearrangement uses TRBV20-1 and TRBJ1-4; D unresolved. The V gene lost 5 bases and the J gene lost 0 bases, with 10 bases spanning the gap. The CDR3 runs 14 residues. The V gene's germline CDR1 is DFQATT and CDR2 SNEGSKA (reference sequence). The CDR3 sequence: CSAEGQATNEKLFF. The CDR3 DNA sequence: TGCAGTGCTGAAGGCCAGGCAACTAATGAAAAACTGTTTTTT.

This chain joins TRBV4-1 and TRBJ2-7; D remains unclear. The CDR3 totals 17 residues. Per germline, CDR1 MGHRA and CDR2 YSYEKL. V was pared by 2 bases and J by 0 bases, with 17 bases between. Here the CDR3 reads CASSQNYGRTSSYEQYF. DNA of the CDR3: TGCGCCAGCAGCCAAAATTACGGACGGACGAGCTCCTACGAGCAGTACTTC.

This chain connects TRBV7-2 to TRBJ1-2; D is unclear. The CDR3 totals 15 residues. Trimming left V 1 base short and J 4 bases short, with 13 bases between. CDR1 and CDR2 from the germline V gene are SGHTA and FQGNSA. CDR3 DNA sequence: TGTGCCAGCAGCTTAGGTCGCACCATCAGCTATGGCTACACCTTC. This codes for CASSLGRTISYGYTF. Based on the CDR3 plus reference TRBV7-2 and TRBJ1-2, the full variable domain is GAGVSQSPSNKVTEKGKDVELRCDPISGHTALYWYRQSLGQGLEFLIYFQGNSAPDKSGLPSDRFSAERTGGSVSTLTIQRTQQEDSAVYLCASSLGRTISYGYTFGSGTRLTVV.

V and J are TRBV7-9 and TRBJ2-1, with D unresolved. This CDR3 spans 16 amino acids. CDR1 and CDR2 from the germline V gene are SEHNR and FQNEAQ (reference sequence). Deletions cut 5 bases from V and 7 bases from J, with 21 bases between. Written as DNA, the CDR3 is TGTGCCAGCAGCCCCCGGCACACCAATTGGGCGAATGAGCAGTTCTTC. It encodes CASSPRHTNWANEQFF.

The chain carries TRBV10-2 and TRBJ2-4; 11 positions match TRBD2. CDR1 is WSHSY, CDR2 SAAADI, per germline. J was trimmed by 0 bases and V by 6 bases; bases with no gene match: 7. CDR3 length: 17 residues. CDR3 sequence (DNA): TGCGCCAGCAGGGTAGCGGGGGGGAATTTAGCCAAAAACATTCAGTACTTC. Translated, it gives CASRVAGGNLAKNIQYF.

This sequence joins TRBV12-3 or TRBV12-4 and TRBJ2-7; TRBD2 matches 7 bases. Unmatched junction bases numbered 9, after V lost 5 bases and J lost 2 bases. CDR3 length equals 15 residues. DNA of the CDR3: TGTGCCAGCAGTCCCGGGGCAGGGAGGGCCTACGAGCAGTACTTC. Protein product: CASSPGAGRAYEQYF.

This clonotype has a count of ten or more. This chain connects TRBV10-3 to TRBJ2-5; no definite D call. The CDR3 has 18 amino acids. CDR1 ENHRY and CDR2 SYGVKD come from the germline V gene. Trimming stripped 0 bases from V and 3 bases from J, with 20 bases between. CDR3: CAISESKLQLPIKETQYF. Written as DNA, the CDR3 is TGTGCCATCAGTGAGTCGAAGCTACAACTACCGATAAAAGAGACCCAGTACTTC.

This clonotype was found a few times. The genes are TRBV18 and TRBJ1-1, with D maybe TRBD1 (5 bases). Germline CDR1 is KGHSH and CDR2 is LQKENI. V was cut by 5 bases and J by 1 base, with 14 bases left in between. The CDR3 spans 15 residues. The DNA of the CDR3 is TGTGCCAGCTCAGTGGGCCGCGGGGGGAACACTGAAGCTTTCTTT. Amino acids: CASSVGRGGNTEAFF.